Listed below are T cell receptor beta chains from one sample, sequenced in a study of blood T cells in healthy people across ages. One entry per CDR3 protein, called by TCRdb with MiXCR from the 5' RACE reads. The sample lists under 2 million distinct CDR3 sequences, about 31% occurring once. The material sequenced was blood. Receptors originate from a young woman in good health. Each CDR3 is given with its conserved first and last residue. A D gene is named only where the DNA matches it firmly. Clone size is stated in some rows and not others, as once, few, many or a class when expanded.

d_gene | abundance | j_gene | v_gene | CDR3aa | CDR3nt
- | - | TRBJ2-7 | TRBV3-1 | CASSQVVGSSHPNYEQYF | TGTGCCAGCAGCCAAGTGGTAGGTTCCAGCCACCCTAACTACGAGCAGTACTTC
- | - | TRBJ1-2 | TRBV3-1 | CASSQTWANYGYTF | TGTGCCAGCAGCCAAACCTGGGCCAACTATGGCTACACCTTC
- | - | TRBJ2-7 | TRBV29-1 | CSVVVRGGEQYF | TGCAGCGTTGTCGTCAGGGGAGGCGAGCAGTACTTC
- | - | TRBJ2-3 | TRBV3-1 | CASSQGTVQGDTQYF | TGTGCCAGCAGCCAGGGCACGGTACAAGGAGATACGCAGTATTTT
- | - | TRBJ1-2 | TRBV3-1 | CASSPTLRGGYGYTF | TGTGCCAGCAGCCCGACACTACGAGGGGGCTATGGCTACACCTTC
- | - | TRBJ1-2 | TRBV3-1 | CASSQARPAGGYGYTF | TGTGCCAGCAGCCAAGCCCGACCGGCAGGAGGCTATGGCTACACCTTC
TRBD1 | - | TRBJ2-2 | TRBV2 | CASRLTGANTGELFF | TGTGCCAGCAGACTTACAGGGGCTAACACCGGGGAGCTGTTTTTT
- | - | TRBJ2-1 | TRBV2 | CATDGYNEQFF | TGTGCCACGGACGGTTACAATGAGCAGTTCTTC
- | - | TRBJ2-2 | TRBV7-6 | CASSLMTVAGELFF | TGTGCCAGCAGCTTAATGACAGTGGCTGGGGAGCTGTTTTTT
TRBD1 | few | TRBJ2-7 | TRBV7-9 | CASSIDRDRVTYEQYF | TGTGCCAGCAGCATTGACCGGGACAGGGTGACCTACGAGCAGTACTTC
- | few | TRBJ2-5 | TRBV7-9 | CASSSMELTGTQYF | TGTGCCAGCAGCTCAATGGAACTCACTGGGACCCAGTACTTC
- | once | TRBJ2-7 | TRBV6-2/TRBV6-3 | CTSSSVGSEQYF | TGTACCAGCAGTTCGGTGGGGAGCGAGCAGTACTTC
TRBD1 | - | TRBJ2-7 | TRBV3-1 | CASSLGQGPFYEQYF | TGTGCCAGCAGCCTAGGACAGGGGCCTTTCTACGAGCAGTACTTC
TRBD1 | - | TRBJ1-2 | TRBV5-1 | CASSITGDRSYGYTF | TGCGCCAGCAGCATCACGGGGGACAGATCATATGGCTACACCTTC
TRBD1 | - | TRBJ1-2 | TRBV4-1 | CASSLLTGVGYTF | TGCGCCAGCAGCCTCTTGACAGGGGTGGGCTACACCTTC
- | - | TRBJ2-5 | TRBV15 | CATSRDGRGAQETQYF | TGTGCCACCAGCAGAGATGGCAGAGGGGCCCAAGAGACCCAGTACTTC